This TCR beta chain was observed in a study of T cell responses to AZD1222 COVID-19 vaccine. Study context: Pooling covered second doses at about 4 or about 12 weeks.

Germline-derived CDR1 and CDR2 are SGHNT and YENEEA. The CDR3 extends over 13 amino acids. Whole-study findings and limits: All repertoire sampling was performed exclusively after the peak T cell response. Following two doses of AZD1222, Spike-specific TCR breadth and depth rose. Clonal diversity may have been underestimated, and the donors were mostly white British, with more females than males.

Comment on this clone: Its antigen is unknown.

The repertoire was sequenced with immunoSEQ multiplex PCR; TCRdb's copy has only in-frame clones and lacks some. The sample lists under 150,000 clones, under 95% seen once, with approximately 3.3% in the top ten. V is TRBV11-3 and J is TRBJ1-3; 7 nucleotides match TRBD1. The TCR originated in an adult in good health. Sample: peripheral blood, taken on day 0 of AZD1222 vaccination. The CDR3 coding sequence is TGTGTCAAGGGACAGATATCTGGAAACACCATATATTTT. Amino acid sequence: CVKGQISGNTIYF.